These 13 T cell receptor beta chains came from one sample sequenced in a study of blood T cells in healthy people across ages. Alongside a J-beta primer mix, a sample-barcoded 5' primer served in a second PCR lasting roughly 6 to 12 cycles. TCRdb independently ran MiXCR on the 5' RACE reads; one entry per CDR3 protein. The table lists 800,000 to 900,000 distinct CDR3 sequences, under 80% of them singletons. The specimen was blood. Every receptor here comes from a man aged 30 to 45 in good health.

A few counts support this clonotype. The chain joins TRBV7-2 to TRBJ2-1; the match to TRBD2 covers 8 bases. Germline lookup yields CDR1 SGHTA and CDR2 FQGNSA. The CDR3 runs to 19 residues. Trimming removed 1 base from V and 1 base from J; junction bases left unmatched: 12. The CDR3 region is CASSLGSPGGPLSYNEQFF. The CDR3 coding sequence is TGTGCCAGCAGCTTAGGTTCCCCGGGGGGGCCGTTATCCTACAATGAGCAGTTCTTC.

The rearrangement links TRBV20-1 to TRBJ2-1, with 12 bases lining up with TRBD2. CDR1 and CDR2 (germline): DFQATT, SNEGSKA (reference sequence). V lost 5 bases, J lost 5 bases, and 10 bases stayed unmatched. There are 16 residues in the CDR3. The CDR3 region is CSALRLAGALNNEQFF. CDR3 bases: TGCAGTGCTTTACGACTAGCGGGGGCCCTCAACAATGAGCAGTTCTTC.

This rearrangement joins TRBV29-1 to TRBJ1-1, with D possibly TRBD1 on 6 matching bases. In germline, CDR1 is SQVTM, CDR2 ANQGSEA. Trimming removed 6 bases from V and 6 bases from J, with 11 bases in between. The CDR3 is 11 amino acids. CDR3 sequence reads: CSVLYRAEAFF. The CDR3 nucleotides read TGCAGCGTCCTCTACAGGGCTGAAGCTTTCTTT.

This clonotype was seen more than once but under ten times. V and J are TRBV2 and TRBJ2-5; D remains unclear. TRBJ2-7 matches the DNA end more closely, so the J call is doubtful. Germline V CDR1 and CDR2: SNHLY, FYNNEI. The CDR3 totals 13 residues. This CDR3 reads CASTWYDVDEQYF. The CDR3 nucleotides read TGTGCCAGCACCTGGTACGACGTCGACGAGCAGTACTTC.

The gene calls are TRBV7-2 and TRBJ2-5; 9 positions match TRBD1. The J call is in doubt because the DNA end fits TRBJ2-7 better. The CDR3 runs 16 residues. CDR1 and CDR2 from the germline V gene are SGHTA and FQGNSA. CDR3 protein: CASSPQAGQGSSEQYF. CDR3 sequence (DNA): TGTGCCAGCAGCCCCCAGGCGGGACAGGGATCGAGCGAGCAGTACTTC.

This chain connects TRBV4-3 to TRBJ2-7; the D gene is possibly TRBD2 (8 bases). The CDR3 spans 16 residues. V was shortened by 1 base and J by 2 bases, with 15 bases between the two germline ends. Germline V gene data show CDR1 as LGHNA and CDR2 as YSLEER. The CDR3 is CASSQAGGTVPYEQYF. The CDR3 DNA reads TGCGCCAGCAGCCAAGCGGGGGGGACAGTTCCCTACGAGCAGTACTTC.

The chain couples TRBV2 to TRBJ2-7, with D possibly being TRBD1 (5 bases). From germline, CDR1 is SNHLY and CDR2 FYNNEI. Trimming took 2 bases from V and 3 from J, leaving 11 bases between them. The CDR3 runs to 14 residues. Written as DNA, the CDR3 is TGTGCCAGCAGTGAAACGGCAGGGAACTACGAGCAGTACTTC. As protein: CASSETAGNYEQYF.

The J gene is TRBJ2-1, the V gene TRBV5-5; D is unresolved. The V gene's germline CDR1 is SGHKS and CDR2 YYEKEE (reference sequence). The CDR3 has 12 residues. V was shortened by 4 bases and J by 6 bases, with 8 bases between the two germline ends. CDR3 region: CASSQHGNEQFF. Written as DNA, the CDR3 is TGTGCCAGCAGCCAACACGGCAATGAGCAGTTCTTC.

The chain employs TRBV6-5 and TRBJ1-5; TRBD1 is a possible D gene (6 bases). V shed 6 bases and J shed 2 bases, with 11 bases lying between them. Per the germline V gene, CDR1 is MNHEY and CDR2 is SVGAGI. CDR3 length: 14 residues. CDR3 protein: CASSGGRGNQPQHF. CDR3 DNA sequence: TGTGCCAGCAGCGGGGGGCGCGGCAATCAGCCCCAGCATTTT.

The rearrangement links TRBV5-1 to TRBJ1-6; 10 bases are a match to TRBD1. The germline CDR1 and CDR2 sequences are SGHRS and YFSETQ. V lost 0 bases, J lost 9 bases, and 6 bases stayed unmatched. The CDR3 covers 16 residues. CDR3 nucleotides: TGCGCCAGCAGCTTGGGGACAGGGGGAATGACTTCACCCCTCCACTTT. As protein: CASSLGTGGMTSPLHF.

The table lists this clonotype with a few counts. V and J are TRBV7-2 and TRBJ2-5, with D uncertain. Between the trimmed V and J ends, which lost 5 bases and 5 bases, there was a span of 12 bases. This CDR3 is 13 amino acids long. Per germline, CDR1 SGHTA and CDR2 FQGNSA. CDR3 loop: CASSGPGQETQYF. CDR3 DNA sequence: TGTGCCAGCAGCGGTCCGGGCCAGGAGACCCAGTACTTC. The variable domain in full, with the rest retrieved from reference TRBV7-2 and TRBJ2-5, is GAGVSQSPSNKVTEKGKDVELRCDPISGHTALYWYRQSLGQGLEFLIYFQGNSAPDKSGLPSDRFSAERTGGSVSTLTIQRTQQEDSAVYLCASSGPGQETQYFGPGTRLLVL.

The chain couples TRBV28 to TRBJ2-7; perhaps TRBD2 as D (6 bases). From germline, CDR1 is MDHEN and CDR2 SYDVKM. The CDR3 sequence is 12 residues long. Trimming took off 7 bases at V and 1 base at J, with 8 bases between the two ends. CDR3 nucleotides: TGTGCCAGCAAGGGACTGTCCTACGAGCAGTACTTC. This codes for CASKGLSYEQYF.

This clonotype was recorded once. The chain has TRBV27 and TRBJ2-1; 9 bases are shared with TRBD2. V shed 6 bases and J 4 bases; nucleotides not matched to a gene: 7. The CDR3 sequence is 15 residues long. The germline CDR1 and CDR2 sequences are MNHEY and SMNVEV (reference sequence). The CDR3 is CASSEGLAPYNEQFF. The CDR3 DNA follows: TGTGCCAGCAGCGAAGGACTAGCGCCTTACAATGAGCAGTTCTTC.